Shown below are 13 T cell receptor beta chains from a single sample sequenced in a study of T cells in Graves' hyperthyroidism and ophthalmopathy. Authors of the study amplified TCR beta CDR3 regions from RNA transcripts. The study used the HTBI primer set for a first-round RT-PCR of the TCR CDR3. In TCRdb, the multiplex PCR reads were re-called with MiXCR into one record per CDR3 protein. The profile shows 600,000 to 800,000 distinct CDR3 sequences, roughly 32% of them singletons. The sequencing sample was made of blood. The receptors were gathered from a woman aged 40 to 50 with Graves' hyperthyroidism.

The chain is built from TRBV2 and TRBJ1-1; D gene uncertain. The length of the CDR3 is 13 residues. In germline, CDR1 is SNHLY, CDR2 FYNNEI. The V gene lost 4 bases and the J gene lost 6 bases, with 12 bases spanning the gap. CDR3 DNA: TGTGCCAGCAGTGCTATAAGGTCGGCTGAAGCTTTCTTT. Amino acids: CASSAIRSAEAFF.

Remarks on this clonotype: At one boundary the junction diverges from the germline segment, which might be a read error. The V and J genes are TRBV2 and TRBJ1-1, with D perhaps matching TRBD1 (5 bases). The CDR3 sequence is 15 residues long. Germline CDR1 reads SNHLY; CDR2 reads FYNNEI. The CDR3 protein is CASSPNQRQYTEAFF. The DNA of the CDR3 is TGCGCCAGCAGTCCCAACCAGCGACAGTACACTGAAGCTTTCTTT.

With respect to this clonotype: One end of the junction varies from germline; a read error may be responsible. J is TRBJ1-5 and V is TRBV5-8, with D uncertain. Germline lookup yields CDR1 SGHTS and CDR2 YDEGEE. The CDR3 contains 14 residues. For the CDR3, the DNA is TGTGCCAGCAGCTTTTGGGATAGCGATCAGCCCCAGCATTTT. This encodes CASSFWDSDQPQHF. Supplemented by reference TRBV5-8 and TRBJ1-5, the full variable domain reads EAGVTQSPTHLIKTRGQQATLRCSPISGHTSVYWYQQALGLGLQFLLWYDEGEERNRGNFPPRFSGRQFPNYSSELNVNALELEDSALYLCASSFWDSDQPQHFGDGTRLSIL.

The table lists this clonotype with many counts. This sequence joins TRBV6-6 and TRBJ1-2; D remains ambiguous. V lost 2 bases and J lost 1, with 5 bases in between. Germline V gives CDR1 MNHNY, CDR2 SVGAGI (reference sequence). The CDR3 runs to 13 residues. The CDR3 spells CASSYMGNYGYTF. The CDR3 bases are TGTGCCAGCAGTTACATGGGTAACTATGGCTACACCTTC.

This clonotype was observed a few times. This chain connects TRBV11-2 to TRBJ1-2; D unresolved. Trimming removed 4 bases from V and 4 bases from J, with 16 bases in between. Per germline, CDR1 SGHAT and CDR2 FQNNGV. CDR3 size: 15 residues. The CDR3 sequence is CASSSLKHSAYGYTF. In nucleotides, the CDR3 is TGTGCCAGCAGCTCTTTGAAACATTCGGCCTATGGCTACACCTTC.

This clonotype has a count of ten or more. The chain uses TRBV29-1 and TRBJ2-2; D ambiguous. Germline V gene data show CDR1 as SQVTM and CDR2 as ANQGSEA. The V end lost 3 bases, the J end lost 6 bases, and 11 bases lay between the germline ends. The CDR3 runs 13 residues. The CDR3 here is CSVEAAGAGELFF. CDR3 coding DNA: TGCAGCGTTGAGGCAGCCGGCGCCGGGGAGCTGTTTTTT.

The gene calls are TRBV11-2 and TRBJ2-7; unclear D gene. Germline V gives CDR1 SGHAT, CDR2 FQNNGV. The V and J ends lost 1 base and 7 bases respectively, with 11 bases between them. This CDR3 region has 13 residues. CDR3 sequence: CASSLVGGNEQYF. The CDR3, as DNA: TGTGCCAGCAGCTTAGTGGGCGGCAATGAGCAGTACTTC. The full variable domain, rest sourced from reference TRBV11-2 and TRBJ2-7, is EAGVAQSPRYKIIEKRQSVAFWCNPISGHATLYWYQQILGQGPKLLIQFQNNGVVDDSQLPKDRFSAERLKGVDSTLKIQPAKLEDSAVYLCASSLVGGNEQYFGPGTRLTVT.

The rearrangement uses TRBV5-1 and TRBJ2-7, with TRBD2 matching 9 bases. This CDR3 spans 16 amino acids. CDR1 is SGHRS and CDR2 is YFSETQ in the germline V gene. With V trimmed by 1 base and J by 5 bases, 10 bases remained unmatched. CDR3 in amino acids: CASSLYEAGGGDEQYF. The DNA of the CDR3 is TGCGCCAGCAGCTTGTATGAAGCGGGAGGTGGAGACGAGCAGTACTTC.

The sample holds many counts of this clonotype. This rearrangement joins TRBV4-1 to TRBJ1-1; unclear D gene. The CDR3 totals 11 residues. Trimming removed 0 bases from V and 10 bases from J, with 6 bases in between. Per germline, CDR1 MGHRA and CDR2 YSYEKL. CDR3 sequence reads: CASSQEGGAFF. The CDR3 region has the DNA TGCGCCAGCAGCCAAGAAGGAGGAGCTTTCTTT.

This clonotype came up a few times. V is TRBV20-1 and J is TRBJ1-2, with TRBD1 identical over 9 bases. Germline V CDR1 and CDR2: DFQATT, SNEGSKA (reference sequence). The CDR3 is made up of 14 amino acids. Unmatched junction bases numbered 9, after V lost 3 bases and J lost 7 bases. CDR3 residues: CSARVPGQGPGYTF. CDR3 in DNA: TGCAGTGCTAGGGTACCGGGACAGGGACCTGGCTACACCTTC.

This clonotype was observed many times. V usage is TRBV9 and J usage is TRBJ1-3; D is ambiguous. This CDR3 region has 14 residues. V was clipped by 0 bases and J by 2 bases, with 6 bases between them. Per the germline V gene, CDR1 is SGDLS and CDR2 is YYNGEE. The DNA for the CDR3 is TGTGCCAGCAGCGTAGGAGAGCCTGGAAACACCATATATTTT. It specifies CASSVGEPGNTIYF.

This sequence joins TRBV7-2 and TRBJ1-3, with D unresolved. Germline CDR1 is SGHTA and CDR2 is FQGNSA. The CDR3 contains 14 residues. The V end was cut by 2 bases, the J end by 2 bases, with 7 bases between. The CDR3 reads CASSLRRAGNTIYF. The DNA for the CDR3 is TGTGCCAGCAGCTTACGGCGGGCTGGAAACACCATATATTTT.

In its sample, this clonotype was seen a few times. The rearrangement joins TRBV6-1 to TRBJ1-5; D ambiguous. Germline assignment: CDR1 MNHNS and CDR2 SASEGT. The CDR3 extends over 15 amino acids. The germline V and J ends were trimmed by 6 bases and 1 base, with 13 bases remaining between them. This CDR3 is CASRRGASSNQPQHF. The DNA for the CDR3 is TGTGCCAGCAGACGCGGCGCGTCGAGCAATCAGCCCCAGCATTTT.